This TCR beta chain was sequenced during a study of OX40 agonist ivuxolimab in advanced cancers. Trimming shortened V by 6 bases and J by 6 bases, and 11 bases separated the two germline ends. Germline CDR1 reads MNHNY; CDR2 reads SVGAGI (reference sequence). The CDR3 loop spans 12 amino acids. Assay: immunoSEQ multiplex PCR; the TCRdb copy retains only in-frame clones and omits some. The sample includes under 95,000 clones, approximately 90% of them seen just once. This specimen was CD4+ or CD8+ T cells sorted from blood, taken in a trial of the OX40 agonist ivuxolimab. V and J are TRBV6-6 and TRBJ1-1; tentative D call: TRBD1 (6 bases). The origin of this receptor is an adult with an advanced solid tumor such as melanoma, head and neck, liver or kidney cancer. The CDR3 here is CASREGGSEAFF. CDR3 nucleotide sequence: TGTGCCAGCAGGGAGGGGGGATCTGAAGCTTTCTTT.